These 15 T cell receptor beta chains originate from one sample sequenced in a study of T-cell reconstitution after alpha-beta-depleted transplantation in children. Library preparation (for TCRbeta) was performed with unique molecular identifiers. TCRdb reprocessed the PCR reads via MiXCR and lists one record per CDR3 protein. Counted here are around 450,000 distinct CDR3 sequences, around 15% occurring once; the ten biggest clones make up around 30%. This specimen was PBMCs, mostly from graft donor cells, taken 360 days after TCRalphabeta/CD19-depleted stem cell transplant. Receptor source: a boy under three years old who had a stem cell transplant for Wiskott-Aldrich syndrome, so the T cells may come from the graft donor.

The gene calls are TRBV20-1 and TRBJ2-1; the D is unclear. Trimming shortened V by 3 bases and J by 5 bases, and 14 bases separated the two germline ends. CDR3 size: 14 residues. Germline lookup yields CDR1 DFQATT and CDR2 SNEGSKA (reference sequence). The CDR3 is CSASLPTVNNEQFF. The CDR3 DNA follows: TGCAGTGCTAGTCTGCCTACAGTAAACAATGAGCAGTTCTTC.

This sequence joins TRBV20-1 and TRBJ2-3, with 14 bases aligning to TRBD2. Germline-derived CDR1 and CDR2 are DFQATT and SNEGSKA (reference sequence). CDR3 length equals 18 residues. J was trimmed by 2 bases and V by 4 bases; bases with no gene match: 11. CDR3 DNA: TGCAGTGCTACACCTTCCCCGGGACTAGCGGGGGTCACAGATACGCAGTATTTT. Translating it yields CSATPSPGLAGVTDTQYF.

This clonotype was seen a handful of times. This chain joins TRBV6-2 or TRBV6-3 and TRBJ2-1; 9 bases fit TRBD2. Trimming at V came to 5 bases and at J to 7 bases, leaving 9 bases not matched to a gene. The germline V gene encodes CDR1 MNHEY and CDR2 SVGEGT. This CDR3 has 15 residues. The CDR3 loop is CASSTGLAGRNEQFF. The CDR3 DNA follows: TGTGCCAGCAGTACTGGGCTAGCGGGAAGGAATGAGCAGTTCTTC.

This sequence joins TRBV24-1 and TRBJ2-4, with 8 bases fitting TRBD1. V lost 3 bases to trimming and J lost 14 bases; unmatched junction nucleotides: 17. Germline V CDR1 and CDR2: KGHDR, SFDVKD. The CDR3 extends over 16 amino acids. This chain's CDR3 is CATSDPRRTGHLLKYF. The DNA for the CDR3 is TGTGCCACCAGTGATCCCCGTCGGACAGGGCATCTTCTTAAGTACTTC.

The rearrangement uses TRBV4-3 and TRBJ2-7; TRBD2 aligns across 7 bases. V trimming: 0 bases; J trimming: 3 bases; junction bases outside the gene matches: 8. Germline V gives CDR1 LGHNA, CDR2 YSLEER. This CDR3 comprises 16 residues. Here the CDR3 DNA reads TGCGCCAGCAGCCAAGATCTGGGGGGGGAAATCTACGAGCAGTACTTC. This translates into CASSQDLGGEIYEQYF.

This clonotype was seen repeatedly, ten times or more. One end of the junction is discordant with germline, which a read error may explain. This chain joins TRBV5-1 and TRBJ2-7; the D gene is possibly TRBD2 (5 bases). The CDR3 consists of 12 residues. Germline CDR1 is SGHRS and CDR2 is YFSETQ. The CDR3 DNA reads TGTGCCAGCAGCCGGGAATCCTACGAGCAGTACTTC. Translated, it gives CASSRESYEQYF.

There are many counts of this clonotype. The V gene is TRBV7-2, the J gene TRBJ1-1; D unresolved. This CDR3 spans 15 amino acids. Trimming pared 5 bases from V and 1 base from J, leaving 14 bases between. The germline V gene encodes CDR1 SGHTA and CDR2 FQGNSA. CDR3 coding DNA: TGTGCCAGCAGCCCACCCGCTGCGGAGAACACTGAAGCTTTCTTT. This codes for CASSPPAAENTEAFF.

This clonotype was seen ten or more times. This sequence joins TRBV7-8 and TRBJ2-6; D remains ambiguous. The V end was cut by 1 base, the J end by 3 bases, with 7 bases between. The CDR3 sequence is 15 residues long. Looked up from germline, CDR1 is SGHVS and CDR2 is FQNEAQ. The CDR3 nucleotides are TGTGCCAGCAGCTTAGGGGGATTTGGGGCCAACGTCCTGACTTTC. It codes for CASSLGGFGANVLTF. The whole variable domain, remainder taken from reference TRBV7-8 and TRBJ2-6, is GAGVSQSPRYKVAKRGQDVALRCDPISGHVSLFWYQQALGQGPEFLTYFQNEAQLDKSGLPSDRFFAERPEGSVSTLKIQRTQQEDSAVYLCASSLGGFGANVLTFGAGSRLTVL.

This clonotype was counted between two and nine times. The chain has TRBV20-1 and TRBJ2-1, with 11 positions matching TRBD2. The germline gives CDR1 DFQATT, CDR2 SNEGSKA (reference sequence). The trim removed 5 bases at V and 4 bases at J, leaving 7 bases unmatched. This CDR3 region has 15 residues. As DNA, the CDR3 is TGCAGTGCTCTCCCCGGGACTAGCGGTTACAATGAGCAGTTCTTC. This translates into CSALPGTSGYNEQFF.

This clonotype was seen only once. The rearrangement joins TRBV6-1 to TRBJ2-1; D ambiguous. Trimming removed 6 bases from V and 1 base from J, with 13 bases in between. Germline CDR1 reads MNHNS; CDR2 reads SASEGT. The CDR3 is made up of 15 amino acids. The CDR3 DNA sequence: TGTGCCAGCAGCCCCGAGACGGCTTCCTACAATGAGCAGTTCTTC. Residues: CASSPETASYNEQFF.

This chain uses TRBV12-3 or TRBV12-4 with TRBJ2-1; TRBD2 matches at 13 bases. CDR3 length: 14 amino acids. With 10 bases clipped from V and 5 bases from J, the junction kept 5 bases outside the gene matches. Here the CDR3 DNA reads TGTGCCACCTCACTAGCGGGGGGGAACAATGAGCAGTTCTTC. Amino acid sequence: CATSLAGGNNEQFF.

This clonotype was observed a few times. The rearrangement joins TRBV7-9 to TRBJ2-7; 7 bases map to TRBD1. Per germline, CDR1 SEHNR and CDR2 FQNEAQ (reference sequence). There are 14 residues in the CDR3. The J segment lost 4 bases and the V segment lost 5 bases, leaving 8 bases of the junction unmatched. The CDR3 region has the DNA TGTGCCAGCAGCCGTTGGGACAGACTATACGAGCAGTACTTC. It encodes CASSRWDRLYEQYF.

V is TRBV5-1 and J is TRBJ1-1; D gene uncertain. Trimming pared 2 bases from V and 3 bases from J, leaving 8 bases between. CDR1 is SGHRS and CDR2 is YFSETQ in the germline V gene. The CDR3 consists of 13 residues. Here the CDR3 reads CASSLGFDTEAFF. CDR3 sequence (DNA): TGCGCCAGCAGCTTAGGGTTTGACACTGAAGCTTTCTTT.

This clonotype was found a few times. The chain carries TRBV29-1 and TRBJ1-1; D not certain. The CDR3 has 14 amino acids. Trimming took 5 bases from V and 1 from J, leaving 14 bases between them. The germline V gene has CDR1 SQVTM and CDR2 ANQGSEA. CDR3 amino acids: CSVLNLVKNTEAFF. The CDR3 DNA follows: TGCAGCGTTCTAAATCTTGTAAAGAACACTGAAGCTTTCTTT.

V usage is TRBV18 and J usage is TRBJ2-7; D is possibly TRBD1 (6 bases). This CDR3 has 15 amino acids. V was clipped by 3 bases and J by 3 bases, with 15 bases between them. Germline lookup yields CDR1 KGHSH and CDR2 LQKENI. The CDR3 sequence is CASSPQTGYLYEQYF. CDR3 sequence (DNA): TGTGCCAGCTCACCTCAAACAGGGTACCTCTACGAGCAGTACTTC.